One TCR beta chain is described in this entry. The repertoire was sequenced with immunoSEQ multiplex PCR; TCRdb's copy has only in-frame clones and lacks some. This sample has around 99,000 clones; 90% occur once, and the top ten carry about 5.2%. These data are taken from a study of blood T cell repertoires in COVID-19. The CDR3 contains 12 residues. Deletions cut 7 bases from V and 9 bases from J, with 13 bases between. This clonotype originated in a man aged 45-65 years with acute or convalescent COVID-19. V is TRBV12-3 or TRBV12-4 and J is TRBJ1-5; D uncertain. The specimen was peripheral blood. The CDR3 here is CASTRSNGPQHF. In DNA form, the CDR3 reads TGTGCCAGCACCCGATCTAACGGGCCCCAGCATTTT.